This TCR beta chain originates from a study of blood T cell repertoires in COVID-19. This CDR3 region has 13 residues. The V and J ends lost 5 bases and 9 bases, in that order; junction bases with no gene match: 6. Germline values: CDR1 MNHEY, CDR2 SVGEGT. Clones were sequenced by immunoSEQ multiplex PCR, and TCRdb holds only the in-frame ones, with some missing. This sample has around 110,000 clones, with over 65% found just once. This chain joins TRBV6-2 or TRBV6-3 and TRBJ2-1; 8 nucleotides match TRBD2. This receptor was identified in a man younger than 45 with acute or convalescent COVID-19. The sample taken for sequencing was peripheral blood. CDR3 bases: TGTGCCAGCAGTCCCGGGGGGGCAACTGAGCAGTTCTTC. Amino acids: CASSPGGATEQFF.